The T cell receptor beta chain under discussion was sequenced for a study of Graves' ophthalmopathy and Graves' hyperthyroidism. Study-wide context: Stable hyperthyroidism was defined by absence of ophthalmopathy within 18 months of follow-up.

CDR3 regions of TCR beta were amplified from RNA transcripts. First-round RT-PCR with HTBI primers preceded a second-round multiplex PCR. Using its own MiXCR run on the multiplex PCR reads, TCRdb lists one record per CDR3 protein. The sample includes about 550,000 distinct CDR3 sequences, under 45% of them seen just once. Recruitment covered hyperthyroidism patients aged 18 to 65 whose new diagnosis was of under 2 months' duration. Symptoms, serum thyroxine and TRAb, thyroid ultrasound, and orbital computed tomography formed the diagnostic basis. V was shortened by 2 bases and J by 7 bases, with 17 bases between the two germline ends. From germline, CDR1 is KGHDR and CDR2 SFDVKD. The CDR3 runs 15 residues. Points from the study as a whole: Ophthalmopathy progression cases were predicted by the model with 55% to 71% sensitivity and 72.22% specificity.

Worth noting for this clonotype: What it binds is unknown.

This receptor was identified in an adult man with Graves' hyperthyroidism. The chain couples TRBV24-1 to TRBJ2-7; tentatively, D is TRBD2 (5 bases). Sequencing was carried out using peripheral blood or thyroid tissue (not recorded which). The CDR3 spells CATSDSGEIYNEQYF. CDR3 DNA sequence: TGTGCCACCAGTGATTCCGGGGAGATCTACAATGAGCAGTACTTC.